The rows below give T cell receptor beta chains drawn from one sample of a study of blood T cell repertoires in COVID-19. The data were produced by immunoSEQ multiplex PCR, yet TCRdb's version contains in-frame clones alone and is incomplete. The repertoire holds tens of thousands of clones, with about 83% as singletons. The specimen was peripheral blood. These receptors all stem from a man in his 70s with acute or convalescent COVID-19. The CDR3 runs from the conserved cysteine through the conserved F or W. The D gene is left open where the match is weak. A row's size may be missing; if present it is once, few, many or a size class.

once,NA,TRBJ1-2,TRBV2,TGTGCCAGCCGTGTGATAGCCGCGGGATCCAACTATGGCTACACCTTC,CASRVIAAGSNYGYTF
NA,TRBD2,TRBJ2-1,TRBV9,TGTGCCAGCAGCCCGGGACTAGCGGTGAATGAGCAGTTCTTC,CASSPGLAVNEQFF
NA,NA,TRBJ2-2,TRBV28,TGTGCCAGCAGTTTAACGACGGGACAGAACACCGGGGAGCTGTTTTTT,CASSLTTGQNTGELFF
NA,NA,TRBJ1-1,TRBV5-1,TGCGCCAGCAGCTTGTGGGAGGGCACTGAAGCTTTCTTT,CASSLWEGTEAFF
NA,TRBD2,TRBJ2-5,TRBV14,TGTGCCAGCAGACGGACTAGCGGGAGCGCAGAGACCCAGTACTTC,CASRRTSGSAETQYF
NA,NA,TRBJ2-1,TRBV19,TGTGCCAGTAGGCAGGGGATATACAATGAGCAGTTCTTC,CASRQGIYNEQFF
NA,NA,TRBJ1-2,TRBV6-5,TGTGCCAGCAGAAAGGACAGTGGGGGAATCTATGGCTACACCTTC,CASRKDSGGIYGYTF
NA,NA,TRBJ1-2,TRBV9,TGTGCCAGCAGCGTAGGAGGAGTCTATGGCTACACCTTC,CASSVGGVYGYTF
few,TRBD1,TRBJ2-1,TRBV19,TGTGCCAGTAGAGCAGGGGGTCGCAATGAGCAGTTCTTC,CASRAGGRNEQFF
NA,TRBD2,TRBJ2-2,TRBV11-3,TGTGCCAGCAGCCGCGGACGGGCCGGGAGGGACACCGGGGAGCTGTTTTTT,CASSRGRAGRDTGELFF
NA,NA,TRBJ1-3,TRBV12-5,TGTGCTAGTGGCCCGACAGGTATCTCTGGAAACACCATATATTTT,CASGPTGISGNTIYF
NA,TRBD2,TRBJ2-1,TRBV19,TGTGCCAGTAGTATATTACTCGCGACTAGCGGGGCGAGCTCCTACAATGAGCAGTTCTTC,CASSILLATSGASSYNEQFF
NA,NA,TRBJ2-6,TRBV9,TGTGCCAGCAGCGGGCTCCCTGGGGCCAACGTCCTGACTTTC,CASSGLPGANVLTF
NA,NA,TRBJ2-3,TRBV19,TGTGCCAGTAGCTACTCCTGGAGAGATACGCAGTATTTT,CASSYSWRDTQYF
NA,NA,TRBJ1-3,TRBV29-1,TGCAGCGTTGGTCTAGACAGCGGAAACACCATATATTTT,CSVGLDSGNTIYF
NA,TRBD1,TRBJ1-2,TRBV18,TGTGCCAGCTCGACAGGGGCTTGGGGCTACACCTTC,CASSTGAWGYTF
NA,TRBD1,TRBJ2-5,TRBV2,TGTGCCAGCAGCGGTGGACAGGGTCGGGGGACCCAGTACTTC,CASSGGQGRGTQYF
NA,TRBD2,TRBJ2-1,TRBV9,TGTGCCAGCAGCTACGGACTAGCGGGAGCGAAATACAATGAGCAGTTCTTC,CASSYGLAGAKYNEQFF
NA,NA,TRBJ2-4,TRBV2,TGTGCCAGCAGTTATGACAGCCAATCCCTAGCCAAAAACATTCAGTACTTC,CASSYDSQSLAKNIQYF
NA,NA,TRBJ2-2,TRBV2,TGTGCCAGCAGACCCACGCCAGTCACCGGGGAGCTGTTTTTT,CASRPTPVTGELFF